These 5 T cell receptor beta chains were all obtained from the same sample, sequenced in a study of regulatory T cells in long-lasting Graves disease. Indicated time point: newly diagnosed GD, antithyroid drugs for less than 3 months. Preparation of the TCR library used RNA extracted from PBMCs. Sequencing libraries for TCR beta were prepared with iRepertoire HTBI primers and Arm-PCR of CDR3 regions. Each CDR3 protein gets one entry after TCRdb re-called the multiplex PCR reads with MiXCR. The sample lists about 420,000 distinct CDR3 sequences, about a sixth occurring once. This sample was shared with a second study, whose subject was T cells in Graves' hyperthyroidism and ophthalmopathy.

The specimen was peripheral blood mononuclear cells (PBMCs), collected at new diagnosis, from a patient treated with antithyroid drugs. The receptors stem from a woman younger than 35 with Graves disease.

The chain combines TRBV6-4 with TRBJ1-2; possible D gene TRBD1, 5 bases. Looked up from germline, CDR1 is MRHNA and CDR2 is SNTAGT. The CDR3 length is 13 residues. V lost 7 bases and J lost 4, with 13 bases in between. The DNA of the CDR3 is TGTGCCAGCACGGAGGAGGGGTTCTATGGCTACACCTTC. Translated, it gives CASTEEGFYGYTF.

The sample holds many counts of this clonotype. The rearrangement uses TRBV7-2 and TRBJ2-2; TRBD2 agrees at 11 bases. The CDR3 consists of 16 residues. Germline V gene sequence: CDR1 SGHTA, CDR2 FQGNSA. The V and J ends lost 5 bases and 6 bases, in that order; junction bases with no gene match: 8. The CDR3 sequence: CASSLRLAGSPGELFF. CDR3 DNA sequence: TGTGCCAGCAGCCTAAGACTAGCGGGAAGCCCCGGGGAGCTGTTTTTT.

The CDR3 DNA reads TGTGCCAGCAGCTTGGGGGTGGGCTCCTACAATGAGCAGTTCTTC. Amino acids: CASSLGVGSYNEQFF. This chain connects TRBV5-6 to TRBJ2-1; D is unresolved. V was shortened by 0 bases and J by 0 bases, with 7 bases between the two germline ends. The CDR3 is 15 residues long. Looked up from germline, CDR1 is SGHDT and CDR2 is YYEEEE.

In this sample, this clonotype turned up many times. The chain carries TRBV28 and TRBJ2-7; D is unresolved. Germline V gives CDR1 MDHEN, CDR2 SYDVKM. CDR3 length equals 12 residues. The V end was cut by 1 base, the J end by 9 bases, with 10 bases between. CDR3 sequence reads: CASSLLRRTQYF. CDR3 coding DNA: TGTGCCAGCAGTTTATTGCGGCGTACGCAGTACTTC.

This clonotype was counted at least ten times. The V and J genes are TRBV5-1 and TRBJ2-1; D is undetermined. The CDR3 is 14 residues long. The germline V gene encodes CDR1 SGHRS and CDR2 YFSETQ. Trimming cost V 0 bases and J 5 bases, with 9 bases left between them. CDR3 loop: CASSLGQWDNEQFF. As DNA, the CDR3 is TGCGCCAGCAGCTTGGGCCAGTGGGACAATGAGCAGTTCTTC.